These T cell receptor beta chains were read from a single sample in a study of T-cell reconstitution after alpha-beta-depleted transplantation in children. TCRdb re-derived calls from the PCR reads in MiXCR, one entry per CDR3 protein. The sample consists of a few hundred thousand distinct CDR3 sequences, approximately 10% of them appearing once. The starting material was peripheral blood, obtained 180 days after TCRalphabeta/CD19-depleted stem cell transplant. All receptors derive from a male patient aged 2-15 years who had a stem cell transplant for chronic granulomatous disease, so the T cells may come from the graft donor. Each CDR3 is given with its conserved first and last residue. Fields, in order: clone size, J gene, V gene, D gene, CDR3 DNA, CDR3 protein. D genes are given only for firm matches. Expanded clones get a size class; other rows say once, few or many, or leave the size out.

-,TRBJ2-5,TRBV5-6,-,TGTGCCAGCAGCTTGGCCGAGGGTTTGGTAGAGACCCAGTACTTC,CASSLAEGLVETQYF
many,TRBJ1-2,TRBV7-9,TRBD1,TGTGCCAGCAGCAAGGGACAGCGCCCTGCTATAAATGGCTACACCTTC,CASSKGQRPAINGYTF
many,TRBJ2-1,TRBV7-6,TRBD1,TGTGCCAGCAGCTTAGAGGACAGGGGGGTCTATGAGCAGTTCTTC,CASSLEDRGVYEQFF
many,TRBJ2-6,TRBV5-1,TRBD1,TGCGCCAGCAGCGTGAGGGGGGACAGGGCACCCCTCTCTGGGGCCAACGTCCTGACTTTC,CASSVRGDRAPLSGANVLTF
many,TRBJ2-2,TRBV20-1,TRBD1,TGCAGTGCTAGAGATGGTACAGGGGGCTTCGGGGAGCTGTTTTTT,CSARDGTGGFGELFF
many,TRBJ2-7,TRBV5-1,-,TGCGCCAGCAGGGGGACCACTTACGAGCAGTACTTC,CASRGTTYEQYF
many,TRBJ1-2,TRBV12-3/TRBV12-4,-,TGTGCCAGCAAAACAGGTTTTGGTGGCTACACCTTC,CASKTGFGGYTF
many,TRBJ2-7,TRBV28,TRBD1,TGTGCCAGCAGAGCAGTGGGGCCTCACGGGACAGGCCTCTACGAGCAGTACTTC,CASRAVGPHGTGLYEQYF
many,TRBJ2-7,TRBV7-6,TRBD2,TGTGCCAGCAGCAAGAGAAGCGGGGTTTCAGGGGAGCAGTACTTC,CASSKRSGVSGEQYF
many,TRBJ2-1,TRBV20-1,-,TGCAGTGCTAGATCCATTTGGGGAAGGGGTTACAATGAGCAGTTCTTC,CSARSIWGRGYNEQFF
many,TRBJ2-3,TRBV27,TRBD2,TGTGCCAGCAGTTTATTGGCTAGCGGGAGCACAGATACGCAGTATTTT,CASSLLASGSTDTQYF
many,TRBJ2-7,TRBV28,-,TGTGCCAGCGGAACGGGACACACCTACGAGCAGTACTTC,CASGTGHTYEQYF
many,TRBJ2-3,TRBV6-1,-,TGTGCCAGCAGTCGAAGGGCGCAGGGAGATACGCAGTATTTT,CASSRRAQGDTQYF
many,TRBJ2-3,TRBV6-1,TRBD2,TGTGCCAGCAGGGGAAGCGGGGGTTTGGGCACAGATACGCAGTATTTT,CASRGSGGLGTDTQYF
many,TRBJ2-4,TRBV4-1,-,TGCGCCAGCAGCCCAATACAGGGTGGAGCAGTTCAGTACTTC,CASSPIQGGAVQYF